This T cell receptor beta chain was documented in a study of cytomegalovirus exposure and HLA in healthy donors (dated by TCRdb to 2016 to 2017). Turning to the overall study: According to a later analysis, one platform produced both the roughly 130 validation repertoires and the 730 or so repertoires of the first cohort. In addition to the first cohort of hundreds of subjects, a separate validation cohort of 120 different subjects was used. To predict cytomegalovirus infection status, the study combined high-throughput TCR immunosequencing, statistical association of individual TCRs with disease status, and machine learning. The study aimed to test whether signatures of past pathogen exposure could be identified by cataloging public T cell receptors.

The donors belonged to the validation cohort of around 120 subjects, which was separate from the approximately 700-subject first cohort. As regards this clone: Its antigen is currently not known. No much larger clone is present one base from it, and per-base qualities are unavailable.

Library method: the immunoSEQ multiplex PCR assay. On the study's bioinformatics: A statistical classification framework was developed to diagnose cytomegalovirus status using the catalog of TCR beta chain sequences. TCRdb limited this immuneACCESS table to in-frame rearrangements with V and J called. A share of clones is missing; checked studies link under half to unresolved V genes, and the rest is unexplained. Clone size and V and J calls were adopted from that table, with D and trimming inferred from the DNA. Recorded for this sample are about 130,000 clones; roughly 91% of them occurred a single time. 3% to 4% of the sample is held by the ten biggest clonotypes. Study-level results and caveats: The classifier was reported to diagnose cytomegalovirus status with high specificity and sensitivity in both the original cohort and the validation cohort. It was suggested by the authors that the approach could potentially be generalized to other disease states and immunological phenotypes. In the study, 164 TCR beta chains were listed as associated with cytomegalovirus. A few of the identified cytomegalovirus-associated TCR beta chains were confirmed in vitro to be specific for cytomegalovirus antigens. While some public TCRs were present in many individuals, most TCR sequences turned up only very rarely across donors. In a later analysis, TCRs clustered in the first cohort were found to also tend to co-occur in the approximately 120 validation repertoires, with approximately 95% of cluster scores above 0. A later analysis had no HLA typing for the validation cohort, so co-occurrence there was scored across all 120 or so repertoires.

The source is a man aged 25-40 years in good health and CMV-seronegative. Sequencing was carried out using PBMCs.

The DNA is as follows: TGCGCCAGCAGCTTGTTGAGTCAGGGTAGGATGAACACTGAAGCTTTCTTT. The translation is CASSLLSQGRMNTEAFF. The chain is encoded by TRBV5-1 joined to TRBJ1-1; the D gene is perhaps TRBD1, from 5 matching bases. The junction carries 16 bases between V and J, which are trimmed by 1 base and 0 bases respectively. CDR1 SGHRS and CDR2 YFSETQ are derived from the germline V gene. Measured from the cysteine to the phenylalanine, the CDR3 is 17 residues long. Only the CDR3 region is kept as DNA, spanning 51 bases read in frame from base 1.